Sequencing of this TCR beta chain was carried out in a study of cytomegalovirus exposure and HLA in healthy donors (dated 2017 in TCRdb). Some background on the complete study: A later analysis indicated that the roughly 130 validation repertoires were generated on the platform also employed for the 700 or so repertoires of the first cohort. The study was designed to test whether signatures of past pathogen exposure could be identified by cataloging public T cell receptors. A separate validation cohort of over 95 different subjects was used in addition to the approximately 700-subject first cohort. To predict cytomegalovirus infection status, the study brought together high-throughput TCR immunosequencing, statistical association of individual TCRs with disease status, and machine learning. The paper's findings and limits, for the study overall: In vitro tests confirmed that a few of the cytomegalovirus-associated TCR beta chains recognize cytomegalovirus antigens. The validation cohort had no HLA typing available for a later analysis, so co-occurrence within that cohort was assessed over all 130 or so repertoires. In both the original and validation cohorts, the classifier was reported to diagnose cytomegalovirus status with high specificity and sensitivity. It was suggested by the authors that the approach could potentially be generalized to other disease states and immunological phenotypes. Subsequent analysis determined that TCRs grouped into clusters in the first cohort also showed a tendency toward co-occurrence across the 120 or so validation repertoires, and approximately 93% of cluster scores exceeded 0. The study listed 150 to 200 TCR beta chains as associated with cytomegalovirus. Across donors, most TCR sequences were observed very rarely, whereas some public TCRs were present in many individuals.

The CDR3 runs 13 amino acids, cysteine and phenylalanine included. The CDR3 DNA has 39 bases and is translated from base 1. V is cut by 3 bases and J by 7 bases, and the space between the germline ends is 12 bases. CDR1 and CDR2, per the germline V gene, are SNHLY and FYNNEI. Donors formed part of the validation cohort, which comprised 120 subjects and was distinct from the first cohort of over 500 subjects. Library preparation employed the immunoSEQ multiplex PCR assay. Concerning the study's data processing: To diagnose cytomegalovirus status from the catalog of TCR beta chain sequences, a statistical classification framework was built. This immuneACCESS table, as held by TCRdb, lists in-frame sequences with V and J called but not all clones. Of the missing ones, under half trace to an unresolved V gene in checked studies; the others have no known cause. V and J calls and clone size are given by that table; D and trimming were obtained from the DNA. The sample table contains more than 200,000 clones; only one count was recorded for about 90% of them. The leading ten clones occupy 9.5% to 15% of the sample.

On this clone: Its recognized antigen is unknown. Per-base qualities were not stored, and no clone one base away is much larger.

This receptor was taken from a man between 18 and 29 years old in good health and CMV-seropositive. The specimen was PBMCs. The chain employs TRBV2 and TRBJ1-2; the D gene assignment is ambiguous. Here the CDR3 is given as CASSDRARVGYTF. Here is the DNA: TGTGCCAGCAGTGATCGAGCCCGGGTTGGCTACACCTTC.